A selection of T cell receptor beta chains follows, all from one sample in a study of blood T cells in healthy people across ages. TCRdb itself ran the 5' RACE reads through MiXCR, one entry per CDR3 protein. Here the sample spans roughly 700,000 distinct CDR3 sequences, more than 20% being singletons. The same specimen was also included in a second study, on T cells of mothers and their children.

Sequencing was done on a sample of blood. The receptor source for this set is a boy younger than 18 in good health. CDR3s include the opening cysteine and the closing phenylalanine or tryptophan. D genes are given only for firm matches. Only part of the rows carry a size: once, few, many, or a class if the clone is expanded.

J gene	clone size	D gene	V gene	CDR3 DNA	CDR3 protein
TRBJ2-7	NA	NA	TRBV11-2	TGTGCCAGCAGCTTAGTTGAAGAGCAGTACTTC	CASSLVEEQYF
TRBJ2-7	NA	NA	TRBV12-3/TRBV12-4	TGTGCCAGCAGTTTCCCGGACTCTGCCTACGAGCAGTACTTC	CASSFPDSAYEQYF
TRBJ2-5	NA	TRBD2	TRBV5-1	TGCGCCAGCAGCTTGGAGCCTAGCGGGCAAGAGACCCAGTACTTC	CASSLEPSGQETQYF
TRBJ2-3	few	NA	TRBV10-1	TGCGCCAGCAATAAAACCCATAGCACAGATACGCAGTATTTT	CASNKTHSTDTQYF
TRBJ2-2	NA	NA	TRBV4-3	TGCGCCAGCAGCCAAGAGATCCAGGATTCCGGGGAGCTGTTTTTT	CASSQEIQDSGELFF
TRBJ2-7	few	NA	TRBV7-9	TGTGCCAGCAGCCCAACAGGGACCCAAGGCGAGCAGTACTTC	CASSPTGTQGEQYF
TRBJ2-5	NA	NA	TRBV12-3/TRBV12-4	TGTGCCAGCAGTGGGACATGGAGCAACTCAGAGACCCAGTACTTC	CASSGTWSNSETQYF
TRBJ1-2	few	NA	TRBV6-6	TGTGCCAGCAGTCCCCAGAGTAACTATGGCTACACCTTC	CASSPQSNYGYTF
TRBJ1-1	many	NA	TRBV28	TGTGCCAGCAGTTCCCAACCGAACACTGAAGCTTTCTTT	CASSSQPNTEAFF
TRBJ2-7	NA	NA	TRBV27	TGTGCCAGCAGTTTCGAAAAACTCCCCCTTAGCGAGCAGTACTTC	CASSFEKLPLSEQYF
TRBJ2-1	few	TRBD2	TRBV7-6	TGTGCCAGCAGCTTAAAGTTGGGCGGGGGGGACAATGAGCAGTTCTTC	CASSLKLGGGDNEQFF
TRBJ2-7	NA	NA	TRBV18	TGTGCCAGCTCACCAAGAGAGGGTAGGGCCTACGAGCAGTACTTC	CASSPREGRAYEQYF
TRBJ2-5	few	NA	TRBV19	TGTGCCAGTAGTATTGGGCCGGGGGCGAGGGAGACCCAGTACTTC	CASSIGPGARETQYF
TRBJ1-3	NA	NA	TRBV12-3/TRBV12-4	TGTGCCAGCACCATTCAGGGGTCTGGAAACACCATATATTTT	CASTIQGSGNTIYF
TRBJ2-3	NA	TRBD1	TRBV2	TGTGCCAGCGGGTCTTCCGGGACAGGGCGGACAGATACGCAGTATTTT	CASGSSGTGRTDTQYF
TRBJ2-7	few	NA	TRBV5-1	TGCGCCAGCAGCTTGACGCAGATGAGCTCCTACGAGCAGTACTTC	CASSLTQMSSYEQYF
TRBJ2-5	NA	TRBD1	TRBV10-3	TGTGCCATCAGCTCCGGGACAGCGGAGACCCAGTACTTC	CAISSGTAETQYF
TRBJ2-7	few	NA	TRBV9	TGTGCCAGCAGCGTTTCAACCGAGCAGTACTTC	CASSVSTEQYF
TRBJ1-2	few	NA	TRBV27	TGTGCCAGCAGTTTAATTGGTGACGCCAACTATGGCTACACCTTC	CASSLIGDANYGYTF
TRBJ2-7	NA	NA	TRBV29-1	TGCAGCGTTGGCGACATATTAATCCACGAGCAGTACTTC	CSVGDILIHEQYF
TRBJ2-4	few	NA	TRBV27	TGTGCCAGCGGTTTAAACGGGATGGGCAAAAACATTCAGTACTTC	CASGLNGMGKNIQYF
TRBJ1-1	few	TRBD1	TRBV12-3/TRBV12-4	TGTGCCAGCAGCAAGGACAGGGGGCTTGAGGCTTTCTTT	CASSKDRGLEAFF
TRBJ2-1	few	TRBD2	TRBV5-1	TGCGCCAGCAGTTCCCTTACTAGCGTAAGCAATGAGCAGTTCTTC	CASSSLTSVSNEQFF
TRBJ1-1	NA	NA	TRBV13	TGTGCCAGCAGCTGGAACGGGGCCGGGGACACTGAAGCTTTCTTT	CASSWNGAGDTEAFF
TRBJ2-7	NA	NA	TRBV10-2	TGCGCCAGCAGTGAAGGACCCTCCGAGCAGTACTTC	CASSEGPSEQYF
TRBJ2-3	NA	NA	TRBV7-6	TGTGCCAGCAGCCCAGGGTACGGGGATACGCAGTATTTT	CASSPGYGDTQYF
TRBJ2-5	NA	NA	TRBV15	TGTGCCACCAGCAGAGATTGGGAGGAGACCCAGTACTTC	CATSRDWEETQYF
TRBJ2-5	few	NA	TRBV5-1	TGCGCCAGCACGACGCAGGGGGGGAAGCAAGAGACCCAGTACTTC	CASTTQGGKQETQYF
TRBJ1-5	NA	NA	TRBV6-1	TGTGCCAGTCGCGGGTGGGATAGCAATCAGCCCCAGCATTTT	CASRGWDSNQPQHF
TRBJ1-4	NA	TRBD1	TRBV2	TGTGCCAGCTCCCCGGACAGGAATGATAATGAAAAACTGTTTTTT	CASSPDRNDNEKLFF
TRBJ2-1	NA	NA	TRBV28	TGTGCCAGCAGTCCCCGGACATGGAGGGGTTACAATGAGCAGTTCTTC	CASSPRTWRGYNEQFF
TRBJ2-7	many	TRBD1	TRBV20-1	TGCAGTGCTGAGACAGGGGGCTCCTACGAGCAGTACTTC	CSAETGGSYEQYF
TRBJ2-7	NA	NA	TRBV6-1	TGTGCCAGCAGTCTGACTAGTGATTTAACCTACGAGCAGTACTTC	CASSLTSDLTYEQYF
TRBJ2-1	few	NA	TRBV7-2	TGTGCCAGCAGCTTTATTGGTGAGCAGTTCTTC	CASSFIGEQFF
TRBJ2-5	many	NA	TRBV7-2	TGTGCCAGCAGCGGGAAGGAGACCCAGTACTTC	CASSGKETQYF
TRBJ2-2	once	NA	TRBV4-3	TGCGCCAGCAGCCAAGACTCGAACTGGGGGACCGGGGAGCTGTTTTTT	CASSQDSNWGTGELFF
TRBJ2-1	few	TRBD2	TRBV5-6	TGTGCCAGCAGCAACCCGGGACTAGCGGGAGTCAATGAGCAGTTCTTC	CASSNPGLAGVNEQFF
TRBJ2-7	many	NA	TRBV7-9	TGTGCCAGCAGCTCCGCAAGGGTCGAGCAGTACTTC	CASSSARVEQYF
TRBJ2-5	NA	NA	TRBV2	TGTGCCAGCAGCGGAAAAGGCGGCTTCCTACGGGGGGAGACCCAGTACTTC	CASSGKGGFLRGETQYF
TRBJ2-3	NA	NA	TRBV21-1	TGTGCCAGCAGCAAAGGGGTCCGAAGCACAGATACGCAGTATTTT	CASSKGVRSTDTQYF
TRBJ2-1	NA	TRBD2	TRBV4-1	TGCGCCAGCGAGCGGGGATACAATGAGCAGTTCTTC	CASERGYNEQFF
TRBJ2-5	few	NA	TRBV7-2	TGTGCCAGCGGCCTAGTGGCTAGAATGGAGACCCAGTACTTC	CASGLVARMETQYF
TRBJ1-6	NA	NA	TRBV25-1	TGTGCCAGCAGTGACCCCGGACAGTATTCACCCCTCCACTTT	CASSDPGQYSPLHF
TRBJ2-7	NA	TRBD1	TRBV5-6	TGTGCCAGCAGCTTGGAGGGGGCCAACGCCTACGAGCAGTACTTC	CASSLEGANAYEQYF
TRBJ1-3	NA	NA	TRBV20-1	TGCAGTCTCGTGGGAGCTGGAAACACCATATATTTT	CSLVGAGNTIYF
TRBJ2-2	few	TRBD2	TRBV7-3	TGTGCCAGCAGCTCATATAGCGGGGGCACGAACACCGGGGAGCTGTTTTTT	CASSSYSGGTNTGELFF
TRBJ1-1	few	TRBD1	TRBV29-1	TGCAGCGTTGCCGGGACAGGGGGCGTATACACTGAAGCTTTCTTT	CSVAGTGGVYTEAFF
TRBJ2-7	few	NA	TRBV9	TGTGCCAGCAGCCCCCGGGCTAGCCTCCCCTACGAGCAGTACTTC	CASSPRASLPYEQYF
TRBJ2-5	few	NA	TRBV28	TGTGCCAGCAGGGGGACGGGAGAGACCCAGTACTTC	CASRGTGETQYF
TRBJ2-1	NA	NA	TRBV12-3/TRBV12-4	TGTGCCAGCAGTGATACCGGGACTGGCGGGTTCAGGGAGCAGTTCTTC	CASSDTGTGGFREQFF
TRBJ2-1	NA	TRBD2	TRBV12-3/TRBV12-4	TGTGCCAGCAGTATCGGGACTAGCGGGGTCAATGAGCAGTTCTTC	CASSIGTSGVNEQFF
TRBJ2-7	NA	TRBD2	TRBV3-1	TGTGCCAGCAGCCAAACTAGCGGGGGAATCTACGAGCAGTACTTC	CASSQTSGGIYEQYF
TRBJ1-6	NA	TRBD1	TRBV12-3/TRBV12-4	TGTGCCAGCACCGAGGGACAGGGCTTGGGATCACCCCTCCACTTT	CASTEGQGLGSPLHF
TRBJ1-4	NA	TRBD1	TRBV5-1	TGCGCCAGCAGCCAGTTTGAAGACAGGGACAATGAAAAACTGTTTTTT	CASSQFEDRDNEKLFF
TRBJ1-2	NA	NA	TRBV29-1	TGCAGCGTTGCAGGGGTCAGTGGCTACACCTTC	CSVAGVSGYTF
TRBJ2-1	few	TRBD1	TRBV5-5	TGTGCCAGCAGCTTGCAGGACAGGGCGGCTAATGAGCAGTTCTTC	CASSLQDRAANEQFF